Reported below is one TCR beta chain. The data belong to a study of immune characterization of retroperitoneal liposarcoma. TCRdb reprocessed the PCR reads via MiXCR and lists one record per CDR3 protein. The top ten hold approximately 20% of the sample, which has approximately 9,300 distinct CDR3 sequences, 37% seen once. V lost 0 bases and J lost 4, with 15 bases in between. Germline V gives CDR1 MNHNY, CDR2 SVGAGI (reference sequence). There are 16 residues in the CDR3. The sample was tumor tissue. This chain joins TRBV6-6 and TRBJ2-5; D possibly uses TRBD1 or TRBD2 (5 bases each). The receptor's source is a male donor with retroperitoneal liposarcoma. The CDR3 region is CASSYSIGEGAETQYF. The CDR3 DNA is TGTGCCAGCAGTTACTCGATCGGGGAAGGGGCAGAGACCCAGTACTTC.